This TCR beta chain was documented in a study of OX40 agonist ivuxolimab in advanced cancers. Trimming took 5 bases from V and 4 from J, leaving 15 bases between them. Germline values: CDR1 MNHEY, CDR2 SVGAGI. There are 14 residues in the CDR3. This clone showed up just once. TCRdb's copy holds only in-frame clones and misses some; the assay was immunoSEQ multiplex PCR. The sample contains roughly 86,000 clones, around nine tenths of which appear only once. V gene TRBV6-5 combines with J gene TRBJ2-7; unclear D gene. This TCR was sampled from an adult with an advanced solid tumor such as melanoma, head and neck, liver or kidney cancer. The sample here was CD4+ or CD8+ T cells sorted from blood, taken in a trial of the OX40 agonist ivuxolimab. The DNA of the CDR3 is TGTGCCAGCAGTGCCCCCCTGTTAGCATACGAGCAGTACTTC. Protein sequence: CASSAPLLAYEQYF.